The subject of this entry is one T cell receptor (beta chain). Its antigen is not identified. PCR employed 60 Vbeta and 13 Jbeta primers. The repertoire was sequenced with immunoSEQ multiplex PCR; TCRdb's copy has only in-frame clones and lacks some. The sample lists more than 85,000 clones, 76% occurring once. This sample is drawn from a study of cytomegalovirus exposure and HLA in healthy donors. Study-wide results and limits: Cytomegalovirus-associated status was assigned to some 180 TCR beta chains.

Specimen: PBMCs. The clonotype comes from a man aged 40-50 years in good health and CMV-seronegative.

The CDR3 DNA is TGTGCCAGCTCACCACCCTCCACAGGGACTGAAGCTTTCTTT. Translation: CASSPPSTGTEAFF. The chain joins TRBV18 to TRBJ1-1, with TRBD1 as a possible D gene (6 bases). Trimming left V 0 bases short and J 5 bases short, with 10 bases between. CDR1 is KGHSH, CDR2 LQKENI, per germline. The CDR3 is 14 amino acids.